This T cell receptor (beta chain) was sequenced in a study of blood T cell repertoires in COVID-19. TCRdb's copy holds only in-frame clones and misses some; the assay was immunoSEQ multiplex PCR. Among some 300,000 clones listed, 90% were seen once. The CDR3 runs 13 residues. Germline V gene data show CDR1 as MNHEY and CDR2 as SVGAGI. V lost 4 bases and J lost 4, with 8 bases in between. This clone was picked up a small number of times. The sequenced sample consisted of PBMCs or T cells enriched from blood (not recorded which). This rearrangement joins TRBV6-5 to TRBJ1-5; a weak D match, TRBD1 (5 bases). The TCR comes from a young woman with acute COVID-19. The CDR3 sequence: CASSLQDNQPQHF. In DNA form, the CDR3 reads TGTGCCAGCAGTTTACAGGATAATCAGCCCCAGCATTTT.